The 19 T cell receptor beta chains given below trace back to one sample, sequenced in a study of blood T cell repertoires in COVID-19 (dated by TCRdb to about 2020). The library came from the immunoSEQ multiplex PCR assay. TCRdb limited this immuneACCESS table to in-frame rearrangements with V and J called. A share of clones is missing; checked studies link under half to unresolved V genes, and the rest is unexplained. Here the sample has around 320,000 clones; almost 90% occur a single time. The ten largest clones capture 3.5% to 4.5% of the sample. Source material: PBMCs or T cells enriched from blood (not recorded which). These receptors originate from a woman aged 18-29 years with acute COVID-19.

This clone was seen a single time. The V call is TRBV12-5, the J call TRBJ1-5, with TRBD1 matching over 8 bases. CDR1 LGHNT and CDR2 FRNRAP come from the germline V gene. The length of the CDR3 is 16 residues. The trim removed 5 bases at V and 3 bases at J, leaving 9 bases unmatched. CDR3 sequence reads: CASGPTGESTNQPQHF. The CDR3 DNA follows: TGTGCTAGTGGTCCGACAGGGGAGAGTACCAATCAGCCCCAGCATTTT. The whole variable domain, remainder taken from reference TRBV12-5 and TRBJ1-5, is DARVTQTPRHKVTEMGQEVTMRCQPILGHNTVFWYRQTMMQGLELLAYFRNRAPLDDSGMPKDRFSAEMPDATLATLKIQPSEPRDSAVYFCASGPTGESTNQPQHFGDGTRLSIL.

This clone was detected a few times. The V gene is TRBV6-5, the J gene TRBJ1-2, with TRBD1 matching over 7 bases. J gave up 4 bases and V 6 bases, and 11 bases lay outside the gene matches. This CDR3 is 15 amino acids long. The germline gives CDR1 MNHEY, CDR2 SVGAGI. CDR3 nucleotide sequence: TGTGCCAGCAGCCGCCTTGAGGGGGCTGGCTATGGCTACACCTTC. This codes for CASSRLEGAGYGYTF.

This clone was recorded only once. DNA of the CDR3: TGCAGCGTTGTGTCAGGGTTCAATCAGCCCCAGCATTTT. It translates to CSVVSGFNQPQHF. This rearrangement joins TRBV29-1 to TRBJ1-5, with a tentative D call TRBD1 (5 bases). The V gene's germline CDR1 is SQVTM and CDR2 ANQGSEA. The CDR3 length is 13 residues. V dropped 4 bases and J dropped 3 bases, with 10 bases sitting between them.

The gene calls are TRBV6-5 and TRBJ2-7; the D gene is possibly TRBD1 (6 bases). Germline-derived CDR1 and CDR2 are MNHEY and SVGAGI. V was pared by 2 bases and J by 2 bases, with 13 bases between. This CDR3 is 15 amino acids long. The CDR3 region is CASSYLTGETYEQYF. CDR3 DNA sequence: TGTGCCAGCAGTTACCTGACAGGAGAGACCTACGAGCAGTACTTC.

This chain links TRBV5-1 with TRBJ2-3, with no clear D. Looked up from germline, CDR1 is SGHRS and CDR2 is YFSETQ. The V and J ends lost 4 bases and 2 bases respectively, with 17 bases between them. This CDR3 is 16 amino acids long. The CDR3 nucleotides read TGCGCCAGCAGCGTTCCGGTCCGACACCACACAGATACGCAGTATTTT. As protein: CASSVPVRHHTDTQYF.

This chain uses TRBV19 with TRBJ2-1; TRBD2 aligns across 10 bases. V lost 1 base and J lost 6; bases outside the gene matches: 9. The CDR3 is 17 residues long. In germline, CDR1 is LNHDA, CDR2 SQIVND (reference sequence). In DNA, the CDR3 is TGTGCCAGTAGTATAGTTCCCACTAGCGGGGTTCCCAATGAGCAGTTCTTC. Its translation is CASSIVPTSGVPNEQFF.

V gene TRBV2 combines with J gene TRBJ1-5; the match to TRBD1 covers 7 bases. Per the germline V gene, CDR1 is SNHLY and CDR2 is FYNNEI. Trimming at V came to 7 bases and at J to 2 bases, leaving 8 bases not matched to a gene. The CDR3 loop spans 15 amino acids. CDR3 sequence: CASTKGARGNQPQHF. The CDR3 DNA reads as TGTGCCAGCACGAAGGGGGCGCGGGGCAATCAGCCCCAGCATTTT.

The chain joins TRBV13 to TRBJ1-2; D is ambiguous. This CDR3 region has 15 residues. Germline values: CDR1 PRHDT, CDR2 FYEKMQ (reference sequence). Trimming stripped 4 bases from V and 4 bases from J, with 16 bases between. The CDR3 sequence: CASSSLIPPSYGYTF. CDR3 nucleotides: TGTGCCAGCAGCTCCCTCATCCCTCCTAGCTATGGCTACACCTTC.

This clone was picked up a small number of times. CDR3 loop: CASSLTGISNQPQHF. The CDR3 DNA reads TGTGCCAGCAGTTTGACAGGAATTAGCAATCAGCCCCAGCATTTT. V usage is TRBV6-2 or TRBV6-3 and J usage is TRBJ1-5, with D possibly matching TRBD1 (6 bases). The V and J ends lost 4 bases and 0 bases respectively, with 10 bases between them. This CDR3 is built from 15 residues. Germline V lookup: CDR1 MNHEY, CDR2 SVGEGT.

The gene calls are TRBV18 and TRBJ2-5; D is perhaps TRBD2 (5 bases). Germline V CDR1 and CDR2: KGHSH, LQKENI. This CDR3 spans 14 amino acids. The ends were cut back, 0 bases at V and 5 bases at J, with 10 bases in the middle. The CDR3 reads CASSPPASRETQYF. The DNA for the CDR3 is TGTGCCAGCTCACCACCGGCTAGCCGGGAGACCCAGTACTTC.

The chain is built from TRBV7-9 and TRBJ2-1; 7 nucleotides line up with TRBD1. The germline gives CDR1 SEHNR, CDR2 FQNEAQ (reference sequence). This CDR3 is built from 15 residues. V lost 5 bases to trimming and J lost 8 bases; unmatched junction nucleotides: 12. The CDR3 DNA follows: TGTGCCAGCAGCACATTTAAGGACAGGATCGATGAGCAGTTCTTC. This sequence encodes CASSTFKDRIDEQFF.

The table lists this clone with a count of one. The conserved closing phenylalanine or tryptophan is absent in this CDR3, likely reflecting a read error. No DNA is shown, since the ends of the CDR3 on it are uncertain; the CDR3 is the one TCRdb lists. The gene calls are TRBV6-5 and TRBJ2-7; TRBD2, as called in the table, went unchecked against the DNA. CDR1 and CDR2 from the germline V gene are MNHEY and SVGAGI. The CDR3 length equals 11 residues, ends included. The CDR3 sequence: CASSTQGRGGI.

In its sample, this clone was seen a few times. In DNA form, the CDR3 reads TGTGCCAGCAGTTTCAGGACCGGGGAGCTGTTTTTT. Translation gives CASSFRTGELFF. The V and J genes are TRBV27 and TRBJ2-2; D is unclear. The CDR3 totals 12 residues. CDR1 MNHEY and CDR2 SMNVEV come from the germline V gene (reference sequence). V dropped 3 bases and J dropped 5 bases, with 4 bases sitting between them.

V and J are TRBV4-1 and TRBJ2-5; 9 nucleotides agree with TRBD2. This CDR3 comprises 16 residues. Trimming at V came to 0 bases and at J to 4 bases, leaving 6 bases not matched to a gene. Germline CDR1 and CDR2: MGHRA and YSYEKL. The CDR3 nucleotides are TGCGCCAGCAGCCAAGATATGACTAGCGGTGGAGAGACCCAGTACTTC. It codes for CASSQDMTSGGETQYF.

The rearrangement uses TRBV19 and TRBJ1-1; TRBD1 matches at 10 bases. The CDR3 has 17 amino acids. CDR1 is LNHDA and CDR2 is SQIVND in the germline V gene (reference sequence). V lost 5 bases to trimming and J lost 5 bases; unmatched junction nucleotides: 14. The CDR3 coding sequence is TGTGCCAGTAGTGAAATCCCGTCGACAGGGGGCAGGACTGAAGCTTTCTTT. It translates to CASSEIPSTGGRTEAFF. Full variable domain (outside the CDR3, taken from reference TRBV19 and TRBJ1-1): DGGITQSPKYLFRKEGQNVTLSCEQNLNHDAMYWYRQDPGQGLRLIYYSQIVNDFQKGDIAEGYSVSREKKESFPLTVTSAQKNPTAFYLCASSEIPSTGGRTEAFFGQGTRLTVV.

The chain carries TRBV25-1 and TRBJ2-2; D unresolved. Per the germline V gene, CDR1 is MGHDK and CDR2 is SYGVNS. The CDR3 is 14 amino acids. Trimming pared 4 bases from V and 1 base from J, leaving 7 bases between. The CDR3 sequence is CASSVKLNTGELFF. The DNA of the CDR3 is TGTGCCAGCAGTGTTAAGCTGAACACCGGGGAGCTGTTTTTT.

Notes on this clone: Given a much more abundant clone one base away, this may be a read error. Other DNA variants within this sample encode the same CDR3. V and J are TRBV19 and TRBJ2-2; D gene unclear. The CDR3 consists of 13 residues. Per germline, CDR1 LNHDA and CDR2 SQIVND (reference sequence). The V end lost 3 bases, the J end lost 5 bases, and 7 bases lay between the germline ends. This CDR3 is CASSMRFTGELFF. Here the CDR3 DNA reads TGTGCCAGTAGTATGAGGTTTACCGGGGAGCTGTTTTTT.

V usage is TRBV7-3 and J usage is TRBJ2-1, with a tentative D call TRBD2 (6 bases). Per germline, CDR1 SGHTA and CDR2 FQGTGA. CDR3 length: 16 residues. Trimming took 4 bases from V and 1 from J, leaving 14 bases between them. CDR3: CASSSGLNPSYNEQFF. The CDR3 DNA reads TGTGCCAGCAGCTCGGGACTCAATCCTTCCTACAATGAGCAGTTCTTC.

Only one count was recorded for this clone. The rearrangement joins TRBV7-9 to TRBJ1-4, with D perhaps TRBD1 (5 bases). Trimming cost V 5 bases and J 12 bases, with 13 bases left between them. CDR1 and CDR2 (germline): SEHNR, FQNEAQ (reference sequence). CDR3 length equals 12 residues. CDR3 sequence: CASSGRTGELFF. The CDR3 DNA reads TGTGCCAGCAGCGGCCGGACGGGGGAACTGTTTTTT.